This TCR beta chain was sequenced in a study of molecular identifiers for immune sequencing clone quantification. TCRdb re-analysed the PCR reads in MiXCR, keeping a single row per CDR3 protein. The table shows over 600,000 distinct CDR3 sequences, with 15% to 20% occurring only once. This clonotype was detected only a few times. V shed 5 bases and J 5 bases; nucleotides not matched to a gene: 16. Germline V gene lookup returns CDR1 SQVTM and CDR2 ANQGSEA. The CDR3 contains 17 residues. The source is a human donor in good health. Some libraries in this study had Jurkat cell RNA spiked in. The rearrangement links TRBV29-1 to TRBJ2-1, with 9 nucleotides matching TRBD2. What was sequenced was naive CD8+ T cells from blood, with Jurkat cell RNA spiked in. Subset noted: FACS-sorted CD8+CD4-CCR7+CD45RA+ naive T cells. CDR3 amino acids: CSVFLAGGYPQNNEQFF. The CDR3 bases are TGCAGCGTTTTTCTCGCGGGAGGGTACCCCCAGAACAATGAGCAGTTCTTC.